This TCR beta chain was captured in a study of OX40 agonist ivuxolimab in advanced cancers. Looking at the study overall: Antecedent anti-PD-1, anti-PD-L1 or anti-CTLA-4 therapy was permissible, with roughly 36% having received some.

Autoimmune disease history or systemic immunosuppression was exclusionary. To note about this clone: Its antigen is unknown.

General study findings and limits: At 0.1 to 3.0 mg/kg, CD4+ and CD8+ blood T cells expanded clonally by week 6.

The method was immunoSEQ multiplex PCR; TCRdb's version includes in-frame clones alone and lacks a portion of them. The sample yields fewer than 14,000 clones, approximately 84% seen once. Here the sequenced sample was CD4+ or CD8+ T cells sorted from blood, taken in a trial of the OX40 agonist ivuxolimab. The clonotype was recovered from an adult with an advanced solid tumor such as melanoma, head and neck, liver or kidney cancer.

The CDR3 loop is CATKGLNIQYF. The CDR3 nucleotides are TGTGCCACCAAAGGACTGAACATTCAGTACTTC. J is TRBJ2-4 and V is TRBV27; the D gene is possibly TRBD2 (5 bases). Germline-derived CDR1 and CDR2 are MNHEY and SMNVEV (reference sequence). Between the trimmed V and J ends, which lost 10 bases and 7 bases, there was a span of 11 bases. The CDR3 has 11 amino acids.